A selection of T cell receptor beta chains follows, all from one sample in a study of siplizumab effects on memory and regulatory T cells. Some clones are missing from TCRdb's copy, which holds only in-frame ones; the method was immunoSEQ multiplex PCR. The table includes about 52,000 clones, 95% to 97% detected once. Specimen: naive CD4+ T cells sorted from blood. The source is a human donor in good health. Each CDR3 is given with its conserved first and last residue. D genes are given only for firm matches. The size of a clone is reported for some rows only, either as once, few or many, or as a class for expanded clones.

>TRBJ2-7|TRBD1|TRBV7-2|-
TGTGCCAGCAGCCCGACAGGGTCCTACGAGCAGTACTTC
CASSPTGSYEQYF
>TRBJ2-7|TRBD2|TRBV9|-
TGTGCCAGCAGCGTAGACGGGACTAGCGGCTACGAGCAGTACTTC
CASSVDGTSGYEQYF
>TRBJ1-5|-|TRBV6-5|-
TGTGCCAGCAGTTTGGGGAGACGGCTTAGCAATCAGCCCCAGCATTTT
CASSLGRRLSNQPQHF
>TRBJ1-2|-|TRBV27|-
TGTGCCAGCAGTTTCATAGGGAACTATGGCTACACCTTC
CASSFIGNYGYTF
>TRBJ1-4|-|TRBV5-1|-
TGCGCCAGCAGCTTGGGGGGGCGAGATGAAAAACTGTTTTTT
CASSLGGRDEKLFF
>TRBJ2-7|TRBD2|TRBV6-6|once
TGTGCCAGCAGGCGAGGACTAGCGCCGCCGGACGAGCAGTACTTC
CASRRGLAPPDEQYF
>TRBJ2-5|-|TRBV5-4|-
TGTGCCAGCAGTTTTTACTCCGGGGAGACCCAGTACTTC
CASSFYSGETQYF
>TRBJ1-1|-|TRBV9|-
TGTGCCAGCAGCGTAGCTCCTCAGGACGCTGAAGCTTTCTTT
CASSVAPQDAEAFF
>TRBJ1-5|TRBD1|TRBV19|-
TGTGCCAGTAGTACCCCCAACAGACAGGGACAGCCCCAGCATTTT
CASSTPNRQGQPQHF
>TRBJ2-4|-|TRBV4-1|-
TGCGCCAGCAGTCTGCCGGGACTAAACATTCAGTACTTC
CASSLPGLNIQYF
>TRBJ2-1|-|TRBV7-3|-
TGTGCCAGCAGCTTAAGTGGGGGGTCCAATGAGCAGTTCTTC
CASSLSGGSNEQFF
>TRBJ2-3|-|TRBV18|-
TGTGCCAGCGGAGTTGGAGATACGCAGTATTTT
CASGVGDTQYF
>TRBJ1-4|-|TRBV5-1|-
TGCGCCAGCAGCCCGAGGGTGGGGACAAGGAATGAAAAACTGTTTTTT
CASSPRVGTRNEKLFF
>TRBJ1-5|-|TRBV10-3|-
TGTGCCATCAGTGATTCGCGGACTGGTGGCAATCAGCCCCAGCATTTT
CAISDSRTGGNQPQHF
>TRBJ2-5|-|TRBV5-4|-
TGTGCCAGCAGCTATAAAGAGACCCAGTACTTC
CASSYKETQYF
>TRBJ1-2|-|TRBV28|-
TGTGCCACCCTACTAGGGGGAAACTATGGCTACACCTTC
CATLLGGNYGYTF
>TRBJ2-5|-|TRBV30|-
TGTGCCTGGAGGCGGGGACGGGGGACCGAAGAGACCCAGTACTTC
CAWRRGRGTEETQYF
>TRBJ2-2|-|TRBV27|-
TGTGCCAGCAGGTCTGACAGCAAAATCACCGGGGAGCTGTTTTTT
CASRSDSKITGELFF
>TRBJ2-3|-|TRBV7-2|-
TGTGCCAGCAGCTTAGCAGATACGCAGTATTTT
CASSLADTQYF
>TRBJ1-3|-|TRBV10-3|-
TGTGCCATCAACAGTCAGAGCTCTGGAAACACCATATATTTT
CAINSQSSGNTIYF
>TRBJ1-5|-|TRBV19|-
TGTGCCAGTAGTATCCAGAGGGTTAGCAATCAGCCCCAGCATTTT
CASSIQRVSNQPQHF
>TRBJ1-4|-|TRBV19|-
TGTCCCCCGCGGGCAGTGCCCCCTGAAAAACTGTTTTTT
CPPRAVPPEKLFF
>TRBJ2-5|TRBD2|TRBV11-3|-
TGTGCCAGCAGCTCCGGGACTAGCGCCCAAGAGACCCAGTACTTC
CASSSGTSAQETQYF
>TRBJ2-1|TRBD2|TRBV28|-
TGTGCCAGCAGTTTAAAGGGGGGACTAGCGGGAGCTACATCCTACAATGAGCAGTTCTTC
CASSLKGGLAGATSYNEQFF
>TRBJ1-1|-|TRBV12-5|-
TGTGCTAGTGGCCCCGAAAGGAACACTGAAGCTTTCTTT
CASGPERNTEAFF
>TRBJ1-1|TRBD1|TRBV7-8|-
TGTGCCAGCAGCTTAAGGCCAGGGGGTTTGAACACTGAAGCTTTCTTT
CASSLRPGGLNTEAFF
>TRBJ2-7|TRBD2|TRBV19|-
TGTGCCAGTAGTTCCACCGGGACTATATCCTACGAGCAGTACTTC
CASSSTGTISYEQYF
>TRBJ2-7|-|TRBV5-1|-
TGCGCCAGCAGCCCCCCCGGGGGCAACGAGCAGTACTTC
CASSPPGGNEQYF
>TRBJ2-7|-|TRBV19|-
TGTGCCAGTAGTAGGGCAGGGGAAACCTACGAGCAGTACTTC
CASSRAGETYEQYF
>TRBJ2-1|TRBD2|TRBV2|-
TGTGCCAGCAGGTCCGGACTAGCGGGAGCTGATGAGCAGTTCTTC
CASRSGLAGADEQFF
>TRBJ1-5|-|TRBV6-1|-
TGTGCCAGCAGCTACACAGGGACGCAGCCCCAGCATTTT
CASSYTGTQPQHF